The TCR beta chain under discussion was sequenced for a study of blood T cell repertoires in COVID-19. Study at large: T cells, B-cell-depleted T cells, or PBMCs supplied cDNA or gDNA.

The CDR3 spans 12 residues. Germline CDR1 SGHAT, CDR2 FQNNGV. With V trimmed by 0 bases and J by 14 bases, 2 bases remained unmatched. Here immunoSEQ multiplex PCR was the method, and the copy in TCRdb shows in-frame clones only, minus some. The data show fewer than 350,000 clones, with 80% to 90% seen just once and about an eighth held by the top ten. Enrolment of Seattle patients took place during active infection, and they were followed longitudinally. This TCR was recovered from a woman under 40 with COVID-19, enrolled during active disease. This sequence joins TRBV11-2 and TRBJ2-1, with TRBD2 matching 9 bases. Sequenced: peripheral blood. The CDR3: CASSLDGGGEFF. The CDR3 DNA follows: TGTGCCAGCAGCTTAGACGGCGGGGGGGAGTTCTTC.